A selection of T cell receptor beta chains follows, all from one sample in a study of identical twins. Each CDR3 protein is one row after TCRdb ran MiXCR on the 5' RACE reads. Of around 230,000 distinct CDR3 sequences in the sample, 5% to 7% were seen once. The data also belong to a second study, concerning T cells expressing NK-cell markers.

The sequenced sample was CD8+ T cells sorted from blood. The receptors were sampled from a woman younger than 35 in good health. The CDR3 runs from the conserved cysteine through the conserved F or W. Fields, in order: CDR3 protein, CDR3 DNA, J gene, clone size, V gene, D gene. The D gene is left open where the match is weak. Some rows mark clone size as missing; the rest say once, few, many or name a class of expanded clone.

CDR3 protein: CASTPLGGTNEKLFF; CDR3 DNA: TGTGCCAGCACCCCCTTAGGGGGCACTAATGAAAAACTGTTTTTT; J gene: TRBJ1-4; clone size: many; V gene: TRBV6-1; D gene: TRBD1
CDR3 protein: CASSSPAEQYF; CDR3 DNA: TGTGCCAGCAGCAGCCCAGCCGAGCAGTACTTC; J gene: TRBJ2-7; clone size: few; V gene: TRBV6-2/TRBV6-3; D gene: -
CDR3 protein: CASSQGDSLINQPQHF; CDR3 DNA: TGTGCCAGCAGCCAAGGGGACAGTCTAATTAATCAGCCCCAGCATTTT; J gene: TRBJ1-5; clone size: -; V gene: TRBV3-1; D gene: TRBD1
CDR3 protein: CASSQAGDGETEQYF; CDR3 DNA: TGCGCCAGCAGCCAAGCTGGAGACGGGGAGACCGAGCAGTACTTC; J gene: TRBJ2-7; clone size: many; V gene: TRBV4-3; D gene: -
CDR3 protein: CASSVGKGDEQFF; CDR3 DNA: TGTGCCAGCAGCGTAGGGAAGGGGGACGAGCAGTTCTTC; J gene: TRBJ2-1; clone size: few; V gene: TRBV9; D gene: -
CDR3 protein: CSVDLGTTYEQYF; CDR3 DNA: TGCAGCGTTGATTTAGGTACCACCTACGAGCAGTACTTC; J gene: TRBJ2-7; clone size: -; V gene: TRBV29-1; D gene: -
CDR3 protein: CASSLGVLGNEQFF; CDR3 DNA: TGTGCCAGCAGTTTAGGGGTGTTGGGCAATGAGCAGTTCTTC; J gene: TRBJ2-1; clone size: -; V gene: TRBV27; D gene: -
CDR3 protein: CAWGGYAESSYGYTF; CDR3 DNA: TGTGCCTGGGGGGGTTACGCGGAAAGTAGCTATGGCTACACCTTC; J gene: TRBJ1-2; clone size: -; V gene: TRBV30; D gene: -
CDR3 protein: CASSSDPYNEQFF; CDR3 DNA: TGCGCCAGCAGTAGCGACCCATACAATGAGCAGTTCTTC; J gene: TRBJ2-1; clone size: many; V gene: TRBV5-1; D gene: -
CDR3 protein: CASSRDQGARRNEQFF; CDR3 DNA: TGTGCCAGCAGCCGCGATCAGGGGGCCCGCCGCAATGAGCAGTTCTTC; J gene: TRBJ2-1; clone size: many; V gene: TRBV7-9; D gene: TRBD1
CDR3 protein: CASSLAGTSGGYRETQYF; CDR3 DNA: TGTGCCAGCAGCCTGGCCGGGACTAGCGGGGGGTATCGAGAGACCCAGTACTTC; J gene: TRBJ2-5; clone size: few; V gene: TRBV7-8; D gene: TRBD2
CDR3 protein: CASGGPSSYNEQFF; CDR3 DNA: TGTGCCAGCGGGGGTCCTAGCTCCTACAATGAGCAGTTCTTC; J gene: TRBJ2-1; clone size: -; V gene: TRBV18; D gene: -
CDR3 protein: CASSLGAPYNEQFF; CDR3 DNA: TGTGCCAGCAGTTTGGGGGCACCCTACAATGAGCAGTTCTTC; J gene: TRBJ2-1; clone size: few; V gene: TRBV27; D gene: -
CDR3 protein: CASSLGDRGDYNEQFF; CDR3 DNA: TGTGCCAGCAGTTTAGGGGACAGGGGAGACTACAATGAGCAGTTCTTC; J gene: TRBJ2-1; clone size: few; V gene: TRBV12-3/TRBV12-4; D gene: TRBD1
CDR3 protein: CASSPPSAEAFF; CDR3 DNA: TGTGCCAGCAGCCCCCCGTCGGCTGAAGCTTTCTTT; J gene: TRBJ1-1; clone size: many; V gene: TRBV7-9; D gene: -
CDR3 protein: CASSIYNEQFF; CDR3 DNA: TGTGCCAGCAGTATCTACAATGAGCAGTTCTTC; J gene: TRBJ2-1; clone size: many; V gene: TRBV12-3/TRBV12-4; D gene: -
CDR3 protein: CASSVGTTTDTQYF; CDR3 DNA: TGTGCCAGCTCAGTGGGGACAACCACAGATACGCAGTATTTT; J gene: TRBJ2-3; clone size: -; V gene: TRBV6-1; D gene: -
CDR3 protein: CASSPFENWNNGELFF; CDR3 DNA: TGTGCCAGCAGCCCGTTCGAGAATTGGAACAACGGGGAGCTGTTTTTT; J gene: TRBJ2-2; clone size: -; V gene: TRBV7-9; D gene: -
CDR3 protein: CASSPTSGRAETQYF; CDR3 DNA: TGTGCCAGCAGCCCGACTAGCGGGAGGGCAGAGACCCAGTACTTC; J gene: TRBJ2-5; clone size: many; V gene: TRBV7-9; D gene: TRBD2
CDR3 protein: CASSLGRSATDTQYF; CDR3 DNA: TGTGCCAGCAGTTTGGGCAGGTCTGCCACAGATACGCAGTATTTT; J gene: TRBJ2-3; clone size: few; V gene: TRBV27; D gene: -
CDR3 protein: CASSPPTSGIHEQYF; CDR3 DNA: TGTGCCAGCTCACCACCGACTAGCGGGATCCACGAGCAGTACTTC; J gene: TRBJ2-7; clone size: few; V gene: TRBV18; D gene: TRBD2
CDR3 protein: CATRWGSGEQYF; CDR3 DNA: TGTGCCACCCGATGGGGGTCGGGCGAGCAGTACTTC; J gene: TRBJ2-7; clone size: few; V gene: TRBV5-4; D gene: -
CDR3 protein: CASSPSTPEAFF; CDR3 DNA: TGTGCCAGCAGCCCTTCCACGCCTGAAGCTTTCTTT; J gene: TRBJ1-1; clone size: few; V gene: TRBV7-8; D gene: -
CDR3 protein: CASSATSGGAVDTQYF; CDR3 DNA: TGTGCCAGCAGTGCGACTAGCGGGGGGGCGGTGGATACGCAGTATTTT; J gene: TRBJ2-3; clone size: -; V gene: TRBV28; D gene: TRBD2
CDR3 protein: CASSGGTSGETQYF; CDR3 DNA: TGTGCCAGCAGCGGGGGGACTAGCGGGGAGACCCAGTACTTC; J gene: TRBJ2-5; clone size: -; V gene: TRBV9; D gene: TRBD2
CDR3 protein: CATSVGRGFQTQYF; CDR3 DNA: TGTGCCACCAGCGTTGGGAGGGGCTTTCAGACCCAGTACTTC; J gene: TRBJ2-5; clone size: many; V gene: TRBV15; D gene: TRBD2
CDR3 protein: CASSKDRGLMETQYF; CDR3 DNA: TGTGCCAGCAGCAAGGACAGGGGACTGATGGAGACCCAGTACTTC; J gene: TRBJ2-5; clone size: many; V gene: TRBV7-8; D gene: TRBD1
CDR3 protein: CSARDIRLAEGPKQFF; CDR3 DNA: TGCAGTGCTAGAGATATTAGACTAGCGGAGGGGCCCAAGCAGTTCTTC; J gene: TRBJ2-1; clone size: few; V gene: TRBV20-1; D gene: TRBD2
CDR3 protein: CASSLVGPRTRGIGDEQFF; CDR3 DNA: TGTGCCAGCAGCTTAGTGGGACCCCGCACCCGCGGCATTGGCGATGAGCAGTTCTTC; J gene: TRBJ2-1; clone size: -; V gene: TRBV11-2; D gene: -
CDR3 protein: CASSPTGPGELFF; CDR3 DNA: TGTGCCAGCAGCCCGACAGGGCCCGGGGAGCTGTTTTTT; J gene: TRBJ2-2; clone size: few; V gene: TRBV7-2; D gene: TRBD1
CDR3 protein: CASSLHEQGYTEAFF; CDR3 DNA: TGTGCCAGCAGCCTACACGAACAGGGTTACACTGAAGCTTTCTTT; J gene: TRBJ1-1; clone size: -; V gene: TRBV9; D gene: -
CDR3 protein: CASSTGGRGGYTF; CDR3 DNA: TGTGCCAGCAGCACAGGGGGCAGGGGTGGCTACACCTTC; J gene: TRBJ1-2; clone size: many; V gene: TRBV27; D gene: TRBD1
CDR3 protein: CASSQEARGGYEQYF; CDR3 DNA: TGCGCCAGCAGCCAAGAGGCCAGGGGAGGATACGAGCAGTACTTC; J gene: TRBJ2-7; clone size: -; V gene: TRBV4-1; D gene: -
CDR3 protein: CAWSVKGEQFF; CDR3 DNA: TGTGCCTGGAGTGTTAAGGGTGAGCAGTTCTTC; J gene: TRBJ2-1; clone size: -; V gene: TRBV30; D gene: -
CDR3 protein: CASSSLPAGLYGYTF; CDR3 DNA: TGTGCCAGCAGTTCGTTACCAGCAGGGCTCTATGGCTACACCTTC; J gene: TRBJ1-2; clone size: few; V gene: TRBV27; D gene: -
CDR3 protein: CASSYGLAGTDTQYF; CDR3 DNA: TGTGCCAGCAGTTACGGGCTAGCGGGCACAGATACGCAGTATTTT; J gene: TRBJ2-3; clone size: many; V gene: TRBV6-5; D gene: TRBD2
CDR3 protein: CASSQVGIYEQYF; CDR3 DNA: TGTGCCAGCAGCCAAGTAGGTATTTACGAGCAGTACTTC; J gene: TRBJ2-7; clone size: -; V gene: TRBV3-1; D gene: -
CDR3 protein: CSVSTVNTGELFF; CDR3 DNA: TGCAGCGTATCCACAGTGAACACCGGGGAGCTGTTTTTT; J gene: TRBJ2-2; clone size: few; V gene: TRBV29-1; D gene: -
CDR3 protein: CASSQDRVDGYTF; CDR3 DNA: TGCGCCAGCAGCCAGGACAGGGTGGATGGCTACACCTTC; J gene: TRBJ1-2; clone size: few; V gene: TRBV4-1; D gene: TRBD1
CDR3 protein: CASSPDRQVYGYTF; CDR3 DNA: TGTGCCAGCAGTCCTGACCGACAGGTCTATGGCTACACCTTC; J gene: TRBJ1-2; clone size: -; V gene: TRBV2; D gene: -
CDR3 protein: CASSYSLSGGSYEQYF; CDR3 DNA: TGTGCCAGCAGTTACTCGCTTTCCGGGGGGTCCTACGAGCAGTACTTC; J gene: TRBJ2-7; clone size: few; V gene: TRBV6-5; D gene: TRBD2
CDR3 protein: CASSNTGNTEAFF; CDR3 DNA: TGTGCCAGCAGCAATACTGGGAACACTGAAGCTTTCTTT; J gene: TRBJ1-1; clone size: many; V gene: TRBV7-9; D gene: -
CDR3 protein: CASRPTGANVLTF; CDR3 DNA: TGTGCCAGCAGACCTACTGGGGCCAACGTCCTGACTTTC; J gene: TRBJ2-6; clone size: -; V gene: TRBV27; D gene: -
CDR3 protein: CASSLLGAGGLETQYF; CDR3 DNA: TGTGCCAGCAGTTTATTGGGGGCGGGGGGACTCGAGACCCAGTACTTC; J gene: TRBJ2-5; clone size: many; V gene: TRBV27; D gene: TRBD2
CDR3 protein: CASSPGTSGGKETQYF; CDR3 DNA: TGTGCCAGCAGTCCGGGGACTAGCGGGGGAAAAGAGACCCAGTACTTC; J gene: TRBJ2-5; clone size: many; V gene: TRBV12-3/TRBV12-4; D gene: TRBD2
CDR3 protein: CASSLMAISYEQYF; CDR3 DNA: TGTGCCAGCAGTTTAATGGCGATCTCCTACGAGCAGTACTTC; J gene: TRBJ2-7; clone size: -; V gene: TRBV27; D gene: -
CDR3 protein: CASSLSRADGYTF; CDR3 DNA: TGTGCCAGCAGTTTGTCCAGGGCGGATGGCTACACCTTC; J gene: TRBJ1-2; clone size: -; V gene: TRBV12-3/TRBV12-4; D gene: -
CDR3 protein: CASSFPLGGGRNEQFF; CDR3 DNA: TGTGCCAGCAGCTTTCCTCTGGGCGGCGGGAGGAATGAGCAGTTCTTC; J gene: TRBJ2-1; clone size: few; V gene: TRBV11-2; D gene: TRBD2
CDR3 protein: CASSQDLLAGGRYTQYF; CDR3 DNA: TGTGCCAGCAGCCAAGATCTACTAGCGGGGGGCCGTTATACGCAGTATTTT; J gene: TRBJ2-3; clone size: -; V gene: TRBV4-2; D gene: TRBD2